This T cell receptor beta chain came from a study of T cells after yellow fever vaccination. This clonotype was picked up a small number of times. Its cognate antigen is unknown. V lost 6 bases and J lost 8; bases outside the gene matches: 5. The CDR3 runs to 14 residues. CDR1 is MNHEY and CDR2 is SVGAGI in the germline V gene. Template switching with 5'RACE generated the TCR cDNA and added a universal primer site and UMIs. TCRdb reanalysed the 5' RACE reads using MiXCR and keeps one entry per CDR3 protein. The sample includes hundreds of thousands of distinct CDR3 sequences, about 12% seen only once; the top ten take 2.5% to 4%. General study findings and limits: On re-exposure, the response was weaker but peaked faster, at day 5 versus 15. Shared CD4/CD8 clonotypes were a small share, likely from convergent recombination.

Here the sequenced sample was CD4+ T cells sorted from PBMCs, taken 15 days after the yellow fever booster vaccination. The receptor comes from a man aged 18 to 29 who received the YFV17D yellow fever vaccine. The J gene is TRBJ1-6, the V gene TRBV6-5; TRBD1 aligns across 9 bases. The CDR3 region is CASSNRGRDSPLHF. The CDR3 DNA sequence: TGTGCCAGCAGCAACAGGGGGCGTGATTCACCCCTCCACTTT.